This is a list of T cell receptor beta chains from one sample in a study of CD8 T cells in ankylosing spondylitis. Via MiXCR, TCRdb re-called the 5' RACE reads, giving one row per CDR3 protein. Of about 800,000 distinct CDR3 sequences listed, about an eighth were seen once; the top ten hold 0.51%. The sequenced sample was blood, either unsorted or a sorted T cell fraction (not recorded which). These receptors all stem from a male donor with ankylosing spondylitis. Each CDR3 is given with its conserved first and last residue. The D gene is left open where the match is weak. Size tells how often a clone was seen (once, few, many) or the class of an expanded clone, and some rows leave it out.

D gene	J gene	clone size	V gene	CDR3 protein	CDR3 DNA
NA	TRBJ2-5	NA	TRBV11-3	CASSLDDVEGTQYF	TGTGCCAGCAGCTTAGATGACGTCGAGGGGACCCAGTACTTC
TRBD2	TRBJ2-1	few	TRBV4-3	CASSQRGGEQFF	TGCGCCAGCAGCCAGCGGGGGGGCGAGCAGTTCTTC
TRBD2	TRBJ2-5	NA	TRBV9	CASSVGGTSIETQYF	TGTGCCAGCAGCGTAGGAGGGACTAGCATCGAGACCCAGTACTTC
NA	TRBJ1-5	many	TRBV2	CASSVFQGDQPQHF	TGTGCCAGCAGTGTCTTCCAGGGAGATCAGCCCCAGCATTTT
TRBD1	TRBJ1-4	few	TRBV20-1	CSARFIKGGQENEKLFF	TGCAGTGCTAGATTTATTAAAGGGGGACAGGAGAATGAAAAACTGTTTTTT
NA	TRBJ2-1	few	TRBV3-1	CASSRSGDVYNEQFF	TGTGCCAGCAGCCGATCAGGGGATGTTTACAATGAGCAGTTCTTC
TRBD1	TRBJ1-6	few	TRBV12-3/TRBV12-4	CASSLADRGSPLHF	TGTGCCAGCAGTTTAGCGGACAGGGGTTCACCCCTCCACTTT
NA	TRBJ2-3	NA	TRBV7-2	CASSLGQVHTDTQYF	TGTGCCAGCAGCTTAGGCCAGGTGCACACAGATACGCAGTATTTT
TRBD1	TRBJ2-5	few	TRBV12-3/TRBV12-4	CASSYRDRGQETQYF	TGTGCCAGCAGTTACCGGGACAGGGGGCAAGAGACCCAGTACTTC
NA	TRBJ2-7	many	TRBV12-3/TRBV12-4	CASSYRGDQYF	TGTGCCAGCAGTTACCGGGGTGATCAGTACTTC
NA	TRBJ1-5	NA	TRBV6-1	CTSEGSNQPQHF	TGTACATCGGAGGGCAGCAATCAGCCCCAGCATTTT
TRBD2	TRBJ2-5	NA	TRBV27	CASSLLAATGETQYF	TGTGCCAGCAGTCTTCTAGCGGCCACTGGAGAGACCCAGTACTTC
TRBD1	TRBJ1-5	many	TRBV20-1	CSARDRGTRRPQHF	TGCAGTGCTAGGGACAGGGGGACTCGGCGGCCCCAGCATTTT
TRBD2	TRBJ2-7	NA	TRBV7-2	CASSPQMTSDPSYEQYF	TGTGCCAGCAGCCCTCAAATGACTAGCGACCCATCCTACGAGCAGTACTTC